The rows below give T cell receptor beta chains drawn from one sample of a study of blood T cells in healthy people across ages. Using its own MiXCR run on the 5' RACE reads, TCRdb lists one record per CDR3 protein. Altogether more than 1 million distinct CDR3 sequences are present, 35% to 55% being singletons, with the ten largest covering approximately 17%. Sequences were obtained from blood. These receptors were taken from a woman aged 60-75 years in good health. The CDR3 runs from the conserved cysteine through the conserved F or W. Each record gives: V gene, CDR3 protein.

V: TRBV20-1
CDR3: CSARVAGGEDEQFF

V: TRBV6-6
CDR3: CASSYGGDTGELFF

V: TRBV6-5
CDR3: CASSPLREGLDTQYF

V: TRBV28
CDR3: CASSASDGRYF

V: TRBV24-1
CDR3: CATSDLIPTGELFF

V: TRBV7-6
CDR3: CASSNLFSTGGDYGYTF

V: TRBV29-1
CDR3: CSVEEAAGETQYF

V: TRBV20-1
CDR3: CSGGTAGSESPLHF

V: TRBV5-1
CDR3: CASSNYPGGYEQYF

V: TRBV18
CDR3: CASSNRDSNQPQHF

V: TRBV2
CDR3: CASTAGPTYEQYF

V: TRBV7-9
CDR3: CASSLVAGVNTEAFF

V: TRBV2
CDR3: CASPPPGQGEETQYF

V: TRBV7-6
CDR3: CASSLGISRSPSTDTQYF

V: TRBV2
CDR3: CASSDPSQGGIQETQYF

V: TRBV3-1
CDR3: CASSRLAGNSYEQYF

V: TRBV20-1
CDR3: CSADNRAGSYEQYF

V: TRBV2
CDR3: CASSPITGQGGEQFF

V: TRBV24-1
CDR3: CATSDPDTTEPYEQYF

V: TRBV7-2
CDR3: CASSSLAGVSYNEQFF

V: TRBV7-9
CDR3: CASSLGGPWDEQFF

V: TRBV4-2
CDR3: CASSQTSGRGEQYF

V: TRBV2
CDR3: CASRVAGVLSGELFF

V: TRBV4-2
CDR3: CASSQESRGEKLFF

V: TRBV6-5
CDR3: CASSRPWPPEETQYF

V: TRBV6-1
CDR3: CASNRGPDTQYF

V: TRBV18
CDR3: CASSPVSVGRHPYEQYF